Listed below are T cell receptor beta chains from one sample, sequenced in a study of cytomegalovirus exposure and HLA in healthy donors. The assay was immunoSEQ multiplex PCR, and TCRdb's table has in-frame clones only and misses some. This table holds roughly 190,000 clones, approximately 78% found once. Source material: PBMCs. These receptors all stem from a woman aged 18-29 years in good health and CMV-seronegative. The CDR3 runs from the conserved cysteine through the conserved F or W.

v_gene,CDR3aa
TRBV6-5,CASSRTGAGTEAFF
TRBV29-1,CSVSLGDGYTF
TRBV5-8,CASSFGGTGSPLHF
TRBV5-1,CASSGEGAGANVLTF
TRBV6-5,CASSYQGANTGELFF
TRBV6-5,CASSRGAGGPRTQYF
TRBV5-1,CASSRDRGRGRDTQYF
TRBV5-3,CARSLNRTSGGAWDIQYF
TRBV11-1,CASSTTGGENIQYF
TRBV27,CASSLMQGGITYEQYF
TRBV6-5,CASSYDLGLSGYEQYF
TRBV28,CASSLEYEQYF
TRBV10-3,CAISPGQGPYEQYF
TRBV6-1,CASTGGSSYEQYF
TRBV4-2,CASSQLAAYNEQFF
TRBV4-1,CASSLGGVLTEAFF
TRBV25-1,CASSSGNTEAFF
TRBV5-4,CASSWGQGNYGYTF
TRBV19,CASNPTGNTHEKLFF
TRBV5-1,CASSSSGRAGETQYF
TRBV28,CASRGAGQGNRPQHF
TRBV27,CASSFLEAGWNTGELFF
TRBV9,CASSVGGGNAQYF
TRBV4-1,CASSQGTASTNYGYTF
TRBV5-1,CASSLSGQINYGYTF
TRBV7-2,CASSLAGASTDTQYF
TRBV4-1,CASSQVGQDLAKNIQYF
TRBV7-9,CSSSPRTVEAFF
TRBV14,CASSQQPGQGKFRANVLTF
TRBV29-1,CSVEFTYNEQFF
TRBV5-1,CASSSQGEETQYF
TRBV5-1,CASSLRAGRNEQFF
TRBV9,CASSPGVRGVGETQYF